The 20 T cell receptor beta chains below come from one sample, sequenced in a study of blood T cells in healthy people across ages. Sample-barcoded 5' priming and a J-beta primer mix drove a second PCR of about 6 to 12 cycles. TCRdb reprocessed the 5' RACE reads via MiXCR and lists one record per CDR3 protein. The sample has about 1 million distinct CDR3 sequences, almost 25% seen once. The same data also contributed to another study, on T cells of mothers and their children.

The specimen was blood. The origin of the receptors is a girl aged 2 to 10 in good health.

The table lists this clonotype with a few counts. The CDR3 here is CATGRGGYNEQFF. The CDR3 region has the DNA TGTGCCACGGGGCGGGGCGGGTACAATGAGCAGTTCTTC. The chain has TRBV6-6 and TRBJ2-1, with a weak D call TRBD2 (6 bases). CDR1 and CDR2 from the germline V gene are MNHNY and SVGAGI (reference sequence). V was shortened by 10 bases and J by 4 bases, with 14 bases between the two germline ends. The CDR3 runs 13 residues.

The chain joins TRBV6-6 to TRBJ1-4; no firm D call. Germline V gene data show CDR1 as MNHNY and CDR2 as SVGAGI (reference sequence). V was pared by 4 bases and J by 6 bases, with 6 bases between. The CDR3 consists of 12 residues. CDR3 bases: TGTGCCAGCAGTTCTATCGATGAAAAACTGTTTTTT. Translating it yields CASSSIDEKLFF.

This clonotype turned up a few times. This chain connects TRBV20-1 to TRBJ2-5, with 8 nucleotides matching TRBD2. Germline CDR1 is DFQATT and CDR2 is SNEGSKA (reference sequence). Trimming cost V 6 bases and J 3 bases; bases outside gene matches: 15. CDR3 size: 16 residues. The CDR3 DNA follows: TGCAGTGCCCTGATTTATGCGGGGGGCCCGGAAGAGACCCAGTACTTC. It is translated as CSALIYAGGPEETQYF.

This clonotype was detected once. Written as DNA, the CDR3 is TGTGCCACCAGCGGGACAGATTACAATGAGCAGTTCTTC. It yields the protein CATSGTDYNEQFF. V usage is TRBV15 and J usage is TRBJ2-1, with 7 bases aligning to TRBD1. Germline V CDR1 and CDR2: LNHNV, YYDKDF (reference sequence). The CDR3 contains 13 residues. Trimming at V came to 5 bases and at J to 4 bases, leaving 2 bases not matched to a gene.

The chain has TRBV20-1 and TRBJ2-5; TRBD2 matches 14 bases. The end of the DNA is better explained by TRBJ2-1, so the J call may be wrong. The germline CDR1 and CDR2 sequences are DFQATT and SNEGSKA (reference sequence). The CDR3 has 17 amino acids. CDR3 loop: CSALTSGRAEAVLVQFF. CDR3 nucleotide sequence: TGCAGTGCTCTGACTAGCGGGAGGGCTGAAGCGGTATTGGTGCAGTTCTTC.

The chain recombines TRBV24-1 with TRBJ1-2; 7 nucleotides match TRBD1. The V gene end was trimmed by 3 bases and the J gene end by 5 bases; junction bases not matched to a gene: 5. Per germline, CDR1 KGHDR and CDR2 SFDVKD. This CDR3 comprises 14 residues. CDR3 DNA sequence: TGTGCCACCAGTGATCCGGGACAGCGATATGGCTACACCTTC. It yields the protein CATSDPGQRYGYTF.

This clonotype was observed a handful of times. The gene calls are TRBV7-9 and TRBJ2-1; 10 bases map to TRBD1. Losses at the gene ends were 6 bases for V and 11 bases for J; bases not matched to a gene: 16. CDR1 is SEHNR, CDR2 FQNEAQ, per germline (reference sequence). This CDR3 contains 16 residues. The CDR3 DNA follows: TGTGCCAGCAGTTTCGGGACAGGGGACCTCCTGGATCAGCAGTTCTTC. It specifies CASSFGTGDLLDQQFF.

J is TRBJ1-3 and V is TRBV4-3; D is ambiguous. The V end lost 3 bases, the J end lost 4 bases, and 13 bases lay between the germline ends. Germline V gene data show CDR1 as LGHNA and CDR2 as YSLEER. This CDR3 has 15 residues. CDR3 bases: TGCGCCAGCAGCCAGAATAGGGCGGGGGGAAACACCATATATTTT. The encoded protein is CASSQNRAGGNTIYF.

The rearrangement joins TRBV6-6 to TRBJ2-3; 10 bases align to TRBD2. Germline V gene lookup returns CDR1 MNHNY and CDR2 SVGAGI (reference sequence). Trimming removed 5 bases from V and 5 bases from J; junction bases left unmatched: 4. The CDR3 is 14 amino acids. The CDR3 DNA follows: TGTGCCAGCAGTCTCCGACTAGCGGGAGATACGCAGTATTTT. It yields the protein CASSLRLAGDTQYF.

The CDR3 spells CASSHTGSTETQYF. The DNA of the CDR3 is TGCGCCAGCAGCCACACAGGGAGTACGGAGACCCAGTACTTC. The chain links TRBV4-1 to TRBJ2-5, with D tentatively TRBD1 (6 bases). Deletions cut 3 bases from V and 5 bases from J, with 13 bases between. The CDR3 extends over 14 amino acids. The germline gives CDR1 MGHRA, CDR2 YSYEKL.

The chain recombines TRBV20-1 with TRBJ1-1; TRBD1 might be the D (6 bases). The V end was cut by 4 bases, the J end by 2 bases, with 11 bases between. The CDR3 has 13 amino acids. CDR1 DFQATT and CDR2 SNEGSKA come from the germline V gene (reference sequence). CDR3 sequence reads: CSAKGEGNTEAFF. CDR3 nucleotides: TGCAGTGCTAAGGGGGAAGGAAACACTGAAGCTTTCTTT.

The chain joins TRBV4-2 to TRBJ1-2; possibly TRBD1 for D (6 bases). CDR3 size: 17 residues. The germline gives CDR1 LGHNA, CDR2 YNFKEQ. With 0 bases removed from V and 2 bases from J, the gap between germline ends came to 16 bases. CDR3 region: CASSQDLSWTDNYGYTF. The CDR3 DNA follows: TGTGCCAGCAGCCAAGATCTAAGCTGGACAGACAACTATGGCTACACCTTC.

This clonotype was found a few times. The rearrangement uses TRBV20-1 and TRBJ2-1; TRBD2 agrees at 10 bases. This CDR3 is 17 amino acids long. Germline V gene lookup returns CDR1 DFQATT and CDR2 SNEGSKA (reference sequence). V lost 0 bases and J lost 5; bases outside the gene matches: 10. CDR3 in DNA: TGCAGTGCTAGAGATGCAAGGACTAGCGGAGCAAACAATGAGCAGTTCTTC. It codes for CSARDARTSGANNEQFF.

The chain uses TRBV28 and TRBJ1-1; D is perhaps TRBD1 (5 bases). Germline loops: CDR1 MDHEN, CDR2 SYDVKM. This CDR3 spans 19 amino acids. The ends were cut back, 2 bases at V and 11 bases at J, with 33 bases in the middle. CDR3 nucleotide sequence: TGTGCCAGCAGTTTACTCGAGTATTTCGGGACGGGGATAACACTGAAGGCTTTCTTT. This gives the protein CASSLLEYFGTGITLKAFF.

Concerning this clonotype itself: An end of the junction does not agree with germline; a read error may underlie this. The J gene is TRBJ1-1, the V gene TRBV5-1, with D perhaps TRBD1 (6 bases). From germline, CDR1 is SGHRS and CDR2 YFSETQ. CDR3 length: 17 amino acids. CDR3 region: CASSLEQGLGLDTEASF. The CDR3 nucleotides are TGCGCCAGCAGCTTGGAACAGGGTCTCGGGCTAGACACTGAAGCTTCCTTT.

This chain uses TRBV4-1 with TRBJ2-1; 7 positions agree with TRBD1. The CDR3 length is 13 residues. Germline V gene lookup returns CDR1 MGHRA and CDR2 YSYEKL. The junction had 3 bases not matched to a gene; V was cut back by 0 bases and J by 10 bases. CDR3 protein: CASSQEDREEQFF. CDR3 sequence (DNA): TGCGCCAGCAGCCAAGAAGACAGGGAGGAGCAGTTCTTC.

V usage is TRBV5-1 and J usage is TRBJ1-1; D uncertain. The CDR3 extends over 14 amino acids. V shed 5 bases and J shed 4 bases, with 15 bases lying between them. CDR1 is SGHRS, CDR2 YFSETQ, per germline. The CDR3 region has the DNA TGCGCCAGCAGAAACCCGGGAGGTGGCACTGAAGCTTTCTTT. Amino acid sequence: CASRNPGGGTEAFF.

The chain has TRBV12-3 or TRBV12-4 and TRBJ2-1, with D possibly TRBD2 on 5 matching bases. With 6 bases removed from V and 9 bases from J, the gap between germline ends came to 18 bases. This CDR3 has 14 amino acids. CDR3 loop: CASSSRVDPGEQFF. The CDR3 DNA is TGTGCCAGCAGCTCGAGGGTGGACCCGGGTGAGCAGTTCTTC.

The chain is built from TRBV10-3 and TRBJ2-3; TRBD2 aligns across 8 bases. With V trimmed by 7 bases and J by 3 bases, 9 bases remained unmatched. This CDR3 has 15 residues. The germline gives CDR1 ENHRY, CDR2 SYGVKD. The CDR3, as DNA: TGTGCCATCAAGGTGACGGGAGGGCCAACAGATACGCAGTATTTT. As protein: CAIKVTGGPTDTQYF.

The sample holds a few counts of this clonotype. V gene TRBV7-9 combines with J gene TRBJ2-5; D is unresolved. V lost 5 bases to trimming and J lost 2 bases, with 9 bases between them. Germline V lookup: CDR1 SEHNR, CDR2 FQNEAQ (reference sequence). The CDR3 spans 13 residues. The CDR3 spells CASSRPSQETQYF. CDR3 DNA sequence: TGTGCCAGCAGCCGGCCCTCACAAGAGACCCAGTACTTC.